This T cell receptor (beta chain) was obtained from a study of cytomegalovirus exposure and HLA in healthy donors. Trimming took 4 bases from V and 2 from J; bases not matched to a gene: 8. This CDR3 region has 15 residues. Germline V lookup: CDR1 SGHTA, CDR2 FQGNSA. This clone was found a few times. PCR involved 60 Vbeta and 13 Jbeta primers. Profiling relied on immunoSEQ multiplex PCR, and the TCRdb table lists in-frame clones only, not all of them. The table lists about 120,000 clones, around 78% of them singletons. This receptor was obtained from a woman aged 25-40 years in good health and CMV-seropositive. The chain employs TRBV7-2 and TRBJ2-7; TRBD1 matches 7 bases. The specimen sequenced was PBMCs. In DNA form, the CDR3 reads TGTGCCAGCAGCTACACGACGGGACAGCCCTACGAGCAGTACTTC. As protein: CASSYTTGQPYEQYF.